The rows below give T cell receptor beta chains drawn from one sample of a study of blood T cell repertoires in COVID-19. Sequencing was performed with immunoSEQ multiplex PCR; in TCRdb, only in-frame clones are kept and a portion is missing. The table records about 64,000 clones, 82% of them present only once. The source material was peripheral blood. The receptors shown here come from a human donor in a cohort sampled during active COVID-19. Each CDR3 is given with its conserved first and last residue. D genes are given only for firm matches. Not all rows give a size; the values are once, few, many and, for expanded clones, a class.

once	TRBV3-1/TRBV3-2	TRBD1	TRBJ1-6	CASNTPGTGESPLHF	TGTGCCAGCAACACACCCGGGACAGGGGAATCACCCCTCCACTTT
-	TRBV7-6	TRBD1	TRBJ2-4	CASSPGGVGKNIQYF	TGTGCCAGCAGCCCAGGGGGCGTGGGCAAAAACATTCAGTACTTC
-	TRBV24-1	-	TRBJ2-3	CATSDGYPSTDTQYF	TGTGCCACCAGTGACGGGTACCCTAGCACAGATACGCAGTATTTT
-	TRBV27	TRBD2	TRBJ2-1	CASSGLAFSSSNEQFF	TGTGCCAGCAGCGGACTAGCGTTTTCCTCGAGCAATGAGCAGTTCTTC
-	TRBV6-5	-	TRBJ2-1	CASTEPPSDEQFF	TGTGCCAGCACCGAACCCCCTAGCGATGAGCAGTTCTTC
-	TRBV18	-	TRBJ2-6	CASSPITGPGANVLTF	TGTGCCAGCTCACCCATAACAGGGCCAGGGGCCAACGTCCTGACTTTC
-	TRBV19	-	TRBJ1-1	CASSMGGAGNTEAFF	TGTGCCAGTAGTATGGGCGGGGCAGGGAACACTGAAGCTTTCTTT
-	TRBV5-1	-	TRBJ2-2	CASSLNRAGELFF	TGCGCCAGCAGCTTGAACAGGGCCGGGGAGCTGTTTTTT
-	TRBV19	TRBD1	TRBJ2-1	CASRTSRDRVQQFF	TGTGCCAGTAGGACGTCCCGGGACAGGGTACAGCAGTTCTTC
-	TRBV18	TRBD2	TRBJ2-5	CASSPSLAGPQETQYF	TGTGCCAGCTCACCATCACTAGCGGGACCTCAAGAGACCCAGTACTTC
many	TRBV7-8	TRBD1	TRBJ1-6	CASSNLGQGANSPLHF	TGTGCCAGCTCGAACTTGGGACAGGGGGCTAATTCACCCCTCCACTTT
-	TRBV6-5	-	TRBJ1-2	CASSYSLGGRYTF	TGTGCCAGCAGTTACTCCTTGGGGGGACGATACACCTTC
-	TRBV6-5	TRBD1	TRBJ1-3	CASSSLTGSSGNTIYF	TGTGCCAGCAGTTCCCTGACAGGGAGCTCTGGAAACACCATATATTTT
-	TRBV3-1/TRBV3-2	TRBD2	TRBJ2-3	CASSQAAGYYSDTQYF	TGTGCCAGCAGCCAGGCAGCGGGGTATTACTCAGATACGCAGTATTTT
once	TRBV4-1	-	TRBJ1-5	CASSLTSTGAGNQPQHF	TGCGCCAGCAGCCTAACCTCTACAGGTGCCGGGAATCAGCCCCAGCATTTT
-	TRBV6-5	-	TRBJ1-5	CASSTRQYNQPQHF	TGTGCCAGCAGTACGCGACAGTACAATCAGCCCCAGCATTTT
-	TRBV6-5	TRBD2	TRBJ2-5	CASRPGLSQETQYF	TGTGCCAGCAGACCGGGACTATCTCAAGAGACCCAGTACTTC
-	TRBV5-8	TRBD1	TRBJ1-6	CASSWGTVGLHF	TGTGCCAGCAGCTGGGGGACAGTCGGCCTCCACTTT
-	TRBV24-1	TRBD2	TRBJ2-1	CATRESGGPHNEQFF	TGTGCCACCAGAGAAAGCGGGGGACCACACAATGAGCAGTTCTTC
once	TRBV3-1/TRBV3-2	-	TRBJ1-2	CASSLLGGGYGYTF	TGTGCCAGCAGCCTGCTCGGGGGTGGCTATGGCTACACCTTC
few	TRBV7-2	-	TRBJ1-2	CASSSDSFFNYGYTF	TGTGCCAGCAGCTCTGACAGTTTTTTTAACTATGGCTACACCTTC
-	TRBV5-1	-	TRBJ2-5	CASSSKPRVAIQETQYF	TGCGCCAGCAGCTCGAAACCCCGGGTGGCCATCCAAGAGACCCAGTACTTC
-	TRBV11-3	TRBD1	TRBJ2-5	CASSLSSGGETQYF	TGTGCCAGCAGCTTGAGCTCAGGGGGAGAGACCCAGTACTTC
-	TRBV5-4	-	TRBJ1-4	CASSFGPNEKLFF	TGTGCCAGCAGCTTCGGTCCTAATGAAAAACTGTTTTTT
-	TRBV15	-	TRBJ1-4	CATSRDRGSGNNEKLFF	TGTGCCACCAGCAGAGATAGGGGGTCGGGAAATAATGAAAAACTGTTTTTT
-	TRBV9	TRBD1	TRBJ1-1	CASSIRDRNTEAFF	TGTGCCAGCAGCATCCGGGACAGGAACACTGAAGCTTTCTTT
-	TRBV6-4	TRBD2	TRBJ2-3	CASRGSGGADTQYF	TGTGCCAGCCGAGGGAGCGGGGGGGCCGATACGCAGTATTTT
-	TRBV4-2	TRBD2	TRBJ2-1	CASSSRAGGDNEQFF	TGTGCCAGCAGTTCTAGGGCGGGGGGGGACAATGAGCAGTTCTTC
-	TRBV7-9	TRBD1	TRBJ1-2	CASSLVLTGNGYTF	TGTGCCAGCAGCTTGGTGCTGACAGGGAATGGCTACACCTTC
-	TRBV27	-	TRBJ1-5	CASSLTLGLNQPQHF	TGTGCCAGCAGCCTTACCCTGGGACTCAATCAGCCCCAGCATTTT
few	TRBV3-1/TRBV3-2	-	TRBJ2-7	CARSGVDYEQYF	TGTGCCCGCTCCGGGGTGGACTACGAGCAGTACTTC
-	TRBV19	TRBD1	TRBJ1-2	CASSRDPGQSYSVIYGYTF	TGTGCCAGTAGCCGAGACCCGGGACAGTCCTATAGCGTAATCTATGGCTACACCTTC
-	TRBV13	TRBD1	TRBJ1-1	CASSPERQGGTEAFF	TGTGCCAGCAGCCCGGAAAGACAGGGGGGCACTGAAGCTTTCTTT
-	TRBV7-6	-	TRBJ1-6	CASSLSHPAYNSPLHF	TGTGCCAGCAGCTTATCCCACCCAGCCTATAATTCACCCCTCCACTTT
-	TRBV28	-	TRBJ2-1	CASSLVGVAYNEQFF	TGTGCCAGCAGTTTGGTGGGAGTCGCCTACAATGAGCAGTTCTTC
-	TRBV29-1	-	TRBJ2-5	CSAEGGYQETQYF	TGCAGCGCCGAGGGGGGGTACCAAGAGACCCAGTACTTC
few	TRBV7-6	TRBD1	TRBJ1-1	CASSFGTGGRTEAFF	TGTGCCAGCAGCTTCGGGACAGGGGGCAGGACTGAAGCTTTCTTT
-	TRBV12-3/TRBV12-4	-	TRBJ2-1	CASSYGGNEQFF	TGTGCCAGCAGTTATGGGGGGAATGAGCAGTTCTTC
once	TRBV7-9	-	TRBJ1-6	CASSLDGINSPLHF	TGTGCCAGCAGCTTAGACGGGATTAATTCACCCCTCCACTTT
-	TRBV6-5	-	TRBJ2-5	CAMGTPQETQYF	TGTGCCATGGGGACTCCCCAAGAGACCCAGTACTTC
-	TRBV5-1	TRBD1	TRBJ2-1	CASSFGQGARNEQFF	TGCGCCAGCAGCTTTGGACAGGGGGCGAGGAATGAGCAGTTCTTC
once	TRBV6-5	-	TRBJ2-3	CASSYSRVVTDTQYF	TGTGCCAGCAGTTACTCGAGAGTAGTTACAGATACGCAGTATTTT
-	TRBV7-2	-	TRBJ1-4	CASSFAGIEKLFF	TGTGCCAGCAGTTTCGCCGGGATAGAAAAACTGTTTTTT
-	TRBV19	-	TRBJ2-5	CASSMRGETQYF	TGTGCCAGTAGTATGCGGGGAGAGACCCAGTACTTC
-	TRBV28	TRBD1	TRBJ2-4	CASSPPGQGGKNIQYF	TGTGCCAGCAGCCCGCCGGGACAGGGTGGCAAAAACATTCAGTACTTC
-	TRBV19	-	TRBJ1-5	CASSIGPGVGDQPQHF	TGTGCCAGTAGTATTGGACCAGGGGTTGGGGATCAGCCCCAGCATTTT
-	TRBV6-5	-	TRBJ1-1	CASSPLTGNTEAFF	TGTGCCAGCAGCCCGTTGACAGGGAACACTGAAGCTTTCTTT
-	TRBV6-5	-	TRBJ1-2	CASRGETGRDYGYTF	TGTGCCAGCAGGGGGGAAACAGGGAGGGACTATGGCTACACCTTC
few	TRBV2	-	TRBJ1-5	CASRTDISNQPQHF	TGTGCCAGCAGAACAGATATTAGCAATCAGCCCCAGCATTTT
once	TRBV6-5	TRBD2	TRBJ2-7	CASSSRVAGGSYEQYF	TGTGCCAGCAGTTCCCGAGTAGCGGGGGGGTCCTACGAGCAGTACTTC
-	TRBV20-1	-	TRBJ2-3	CSASVQGRDTQYF	TGCAGTGCTAGTGTACAGGGAAGAGATACGCAGTATTTT
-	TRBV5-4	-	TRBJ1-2	CASRSRGAYGYTF	TGTGCCAGCAGGTCCCGGGGGGCGTATGGCTACACCTTC
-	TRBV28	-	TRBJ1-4	CASSYLGNRVQEKLFF	TGTGCCAGCAGTTATTTGGGGAACAGGGTCCAAGAAAAACTGTTTTTT
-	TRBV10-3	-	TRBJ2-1	CAISVRDNDNEQFF	TGTGCCATCAGCGTACGGGACAACGACAATGAGCAGTTCTTC
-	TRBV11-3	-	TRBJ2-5	CASSLVGTQETQYF	TGTGCCAGCAGCTTAGTCGGGACACAAGAGACCCAGTACTTC
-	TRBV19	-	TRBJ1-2	CASEIRGSYGYTF	TGTGCCTCGGAAATCCGGGGGTCGTATGGCTACACCTTC
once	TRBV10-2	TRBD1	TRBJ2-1	CASSELGGTGGNEQFF	TGCGCCAGCAGTGAGCTCGGCGGGACAGGGGGCAATGAGCAGTTCTTC
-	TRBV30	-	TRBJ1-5	CAWDPMVPGRPPRNSNQPQHF	TGTGCCTGGGACCCCATGGTTCCCGGGAGACCTCCCCGAAATAGCAATCAGCCCCAGCATTTT
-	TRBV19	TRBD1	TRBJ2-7	CASSIRGGQGAPEQYF	TGTGCCAGTAGTATAAGGGGGGGACAGGGGGCCCCTGAGCAGTACTTC